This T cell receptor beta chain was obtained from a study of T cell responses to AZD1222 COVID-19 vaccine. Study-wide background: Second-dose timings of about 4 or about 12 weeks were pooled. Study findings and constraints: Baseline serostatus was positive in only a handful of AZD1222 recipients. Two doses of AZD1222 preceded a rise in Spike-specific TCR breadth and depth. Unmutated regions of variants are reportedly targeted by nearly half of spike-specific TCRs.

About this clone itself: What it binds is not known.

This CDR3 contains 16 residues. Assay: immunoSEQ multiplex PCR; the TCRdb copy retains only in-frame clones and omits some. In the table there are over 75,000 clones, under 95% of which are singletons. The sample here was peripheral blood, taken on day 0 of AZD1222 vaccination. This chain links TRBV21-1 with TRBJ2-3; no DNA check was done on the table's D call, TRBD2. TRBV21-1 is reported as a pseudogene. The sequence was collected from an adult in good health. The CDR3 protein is CASSKAGLAGTDTQYF. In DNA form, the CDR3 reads TGTGCCAGCAGCAAAGCGGGACTAGCGGGGACAGATACGCAGTATTTT.